These T cell receptor beta chains were read from a single sample in a study of breast tumors, draining lymph nodes, adjacent tissues. MiXCR, run by TCRdb on the multiplex PCR reads, gives a single entry per CDR3 protein. The sample lists over 200,000 distinct CDR3 sequences; less than 40% were seen once. Sequenced sample: axillary lymph node tissue. These TCRs come from a female donor with breast cancer. Some clones in this sample may be carry-over from other donors' samples. The CDR3 runs from the conserved cysteine through the conserved F or W. Each record gives: V gene, clone size, J gene, D gene, CDR3 DNA, CDR3 protein. D genes are given only for firm matches. Expanded clones are given a class, and other clones once, few, many or no size at all.

>TRBV2|NA|TRBJ1-3|NA
TGTGCCAGCACCGGCACCTTGAACACCATATATTTT
CASTGTLNTIYF
>TRBV7-6|many|TRBJ2-7|TRBD2
TGTGCCAGCAGCTTCGCTAGCGGGAGCTCCTACGAGCAGTACTTC
CASSFASGSSYEQYF
>TRBV20-1|many|TRBJ2-7|NA
TGCAGTGCCCCGGACGTGAGCTCCTACGAGCAGTACTTC
CSAPDVSSYEQYF
>TRBV20-1|NA|TRBJ2-5|TRBD2
TGCAGTGCTAGTGGGCCAGCGGGGGGCGGGAGGGCCACGCGGACCCAGTACTTC
CSASGPAGGGRATRTQYF
>TRBV3-1|NA|TRBJ1-4|TRBD1
TGTGCCAGCAGGACAGGGGGCAGGCCTCGTGAAAAACTGTTTTTT
CASRTGGRPREKLFF
>TRBV5-6|many|TRBJ1-5|NA
TGTGCCAGCAGCCCGGGGGGGAGGAGCAATCAGCCCCAGCATTTT
CASSPGGRSNQPQHF
>TRBV27|NA|TRBJ2-2|TRBD1
TGTGCCAGCAGTGCTAAGGCAGGGGGCGTTAACACCGGGGAGCTGTTTTTT
CASSAKAGGVNTGELFF
>TRBV7-7|many|TRBJ2-5|TRBD2
TGTGCTAGCAGCGAATATAGCGGGGGACAAGAGACCCAGTACTTC
CASSEYSGGQETQYF
>TRBV30|few|TRBJ2-1|TRBD2
TGTGCCTGGGAGGGGAGACTAGCGGGAGCTGAGCAGTTCTTC
CAWEGRLAGAEQFF
>TRBV12-3/TRBV12-4|NA|TRBJ2-1|TRBD2
TGTGCCAGTGGGACTAGCGGGATCAATGAGCAGTTCTTC
CASGTSGINEQFF
>TRBV7-3|NA|TRBJ1-1|NA
TGTGCCAGCAGCTTAGGGATCGGGAGGGAAGCTTTCTTT
CASSLGIGREAFF
>TRBV18|NA|TRBJ2-7|NA
TGTGCCAGCTCACCAGGGCGCGCCTCGCCTCCTAACGAGCAGTACTTC
CASSPGRASPPNEQYF
>TRBV19|many|TRBJ2-1|TRBD2
TGTGCCAGTAGTATAGGGACTAGCGTCTACAATGAGCAGTTCTTC
CASSIGTSVYNEQFF
>TRBV15|many|TRBJ2-1|TRBD2
TGTGCCACCAGGGGGCGGGAGGGCTACAATGAGCAGTTCTTC
CATRGREGYNEQFF
>TRBV4-3|few|TRBJ2-5|NA
TGCGCCAGCAGCCAAGAGTCGGCACAAGAGACCCAGTACTTC
CASSQESAQETQYF
>TRBV7-3|many|TRBJ2-1|TRBD2
TGTGCCAGCAGCTTAGAGCGGGGGGGCTTTTATGAGCAGTTCTTC
CASSLERGGFYEQFF
>TRBV6-1|many|TRBJ1-6|NA
TGTGCCAGCAGTGCAAACAATTCTCCTAATTCACCCCTCCACTTT
CASSANNSPNSPLHF
>TRBV19|NA|TRBJ1-2|TRBD1
TGTGCCACCCCCCCCAGGACAGGGGCGAATGGCTACACCTTC
CATPPRTGANGYTF
>TRBV9|NA|TRBJ1-4|TRBD1
TGTGCCAGCAGCGTTGGGACAGGGAGAGGGGAAAAACTGTTTTTT
CASSVGTGRGEKLFF
>TRBV20-1|many|TRBJ1-4|NA
TGCAGTGGCAGCTCAAGTGCTAATGAAAAACTGTTTTTT
CSGSSSANEKLFF
>TRBV6-5|few|TRBJ1-5|NA
TGTGCCAGCAGTCACCCTGGACAGTTGCATCAGCCCCAGCATTTT
CASSHPGQLHQPQHF
>TRBV10-3|many|TRBJ2-1|NA
TGTGCCATCAGTGAACGGGGAACTAGGAATGAGCAGTTCTTC
CAISERGTRNEQFF
>TRBV6-5|NA|TRBJ1-6|TRBD1
TGTGCCAGCAGTTTCCCCTTTACTCCCGGGACAGGGTCTCATTCACCCCTCCACTTT
CASSFPFTPGTGSHSPLHF
>TRBV4-1|many|TRBJ1-4|NA
TGCGCCAGCAGCCAAGATACCCCCGGGCCTGGGTCGGCAACTAATGAAAAACTGTTTTTT
CASSQDTPGPGSATNEKLFF
>TRBV7-8|many|TRBJ1-5|NA
TGTGCCAGCACCCCAACGGGGGGGCGGAGGGGATATAGCAATCAGCCCCAGCATTTT
CASTPTGGRRGYSNQPQHF
>TRBV20-1|NA|TRBJ2-5|NA
TGCAGTGTCATCTCTCCGGGCCCCGGGGCCAGCGGCGAGACCCAGTACTTC
CSVISPGPGASGETQYF
>TRBV30|few|TRBJ1-4|NA
TGTGCCTGGAGTGTTGGCAGCGGGGGATCAACTAATGAAAAACTGTTTTTT
CAWSVGSGGSTNEKLFF
>TRBV10-3|many|TRBJ1-2|NA
TGTGCCATCAGGATACAGGGTTCATATGGCTACACCTTC
CAIRIQGSYGYTF
>TRBV7-9|NA|TRBJ1-1|NA
TGTGCCAGCAGCTTTTGGGGGCATTACACTGAAGCTTTCTTT
CASSFWGHYTEAFF